This TCR beta chain comes out of a study of blood T cell repertoires in COVID-19 (TCRdb year 2020). Turning to the overall study: Samples from collaborators originated in the United States, Italy and Spain and spanned both the acute and convalescent phases of COVID-19. The material from the prospective study consisted of cDNA or gDNA derived from T cells, B-cell-depleted T cells, or PBMCs. Subjects who had been exposed to COVID-19, were actively infected with it, or had recovered from it provided the deeply sampled blood TCRbeta repertoires that made up the dataset. The repertoires were released in a freely available public database meant as a resource for research on the immune response to SARS-CoV-2. Samples came from the ongoing ImmuneRACE study (first 160 participants) plus 1,254 subjects from 6 global collaborators. Sample metadata almost always included a de-identified subject ID, COVID-19 status, age in years and sex. Where available, HLA class I and class II types were obtained from metadata supplied by the sample provider rather than from assay-based typing. General conclusions and limits of the study: How much clinical and demographic metadata was included differed by source and by participant, and the metadata was provided uncurated.

The immunoSEQ Assay, a bias-controlled multiplex PCR, was used to amplify TCRbeta CDR3 regions from genomic DNA. In the authors' own workflow: Within the assay, amplification of reference gene primers was used to estimate how many nucleated cells each sample contained. To quantify the absolute abundance of each unique TCRbeta CDR3 rearrangement, sequence reads were collapsed and filtered. For each sample, productive Simpson clonality was calculated as the square root of Simpson's diversity index over productive rearrangements. In its TCRdb copy, this immuneACCESS table keeps in-frame sequences only and misses some clones. Where compared with another copy, unresolved V genes explain less than half of these, and the others have no known cause. V and J calls and clone size follow that table, whereas D and trimming were derived from the DNA. Here the sample has tens of thousands of clones; around 90% occur a single time. The biggest ten clones account for approximately 0.55% of the sample.

Relative to germline, V is missing 3 bases and J is missing 5 bases, with 7 bases of the junction outside any gene match. The germline V gene provides CDR1 MDHEN and CDR2 SYDVKM. The CDR3 runs 14 amino acids, cysteine and phenylalanine included. The entry retains the CDR3 DNA only, 42 bases that are in frame from base 1. Whole blood was collected in K2EDTA tubes by collaborating institutions according to the institutions' own protocols. For TCRbeta analysis, collaborators shipped samples as frozen whole blood, isolated PBMCs, or DNA extracted from either of those sample types. In its sample, this clone was seen a few times. The target of this receptor is not known. Base qualities are not recorded, but no much larger clone differs from it by a single base.

Sequencing input: peripheral blood. This clonotype was sampled from a woman aged 40 to 49 with active or convalescent COVID-19. The rearranged segments are TRBV28 and TRBJ2-7, with TRBD2 matching 7 junction bases. The CDR3 in this case is CASSFSREGDEQYF. The nucleotide sequence is given as TGTGCCAGCAGTTTTTCCAGGGAGGGTGACGAGCAGTACTTC.